This TCR beta chain derives from a study of shared clonotypes between healthy human individuals. Assay used: immunoSEQ multiplex PCR; TCRdb lists only in-frame clones, some missing. The table shows around 2.1 million clones, with roughly 91% occurring only once. Germline CDR1 MDHEN, CDR2 SYDVKM. There are 13 residues in the CDR3. V gave up 10 bases and J gave up 5 bases, with 15 bases separating them. Naive CD8 cells lacked CD45RO, underwent positive selection for CCR7 and left out terminally differentiated effector memory CD45RA+ cells. Sequenced: naive CD8+ T cells from PBMCs. This chain uses TRBV28 with TRBJ2-1, with D possibly TRBD2 on 6 matching bases. This clonotype was obtained from a man younger than 35 in good health. Some clones in this sample may be carry-over from other donors' samples. CDR3: CATGRGFDNEQFF. DNA for the CDR3: TGTGCCACGGGCCGGGGGTTTGACAATGAGCAGTTCTTC.